This TCR beta chain is from a study of shared clonotypes between healthy human individuals (TCRdb year 2020). Regarding the study in general: A few men and two women, aged 18 to 49 years, made up the cohort. Per donor, three plates each were used for CD4 naive and CD4 memory, two for CD8 naive, and one for CD8 memory. To increase sequencing depth and limit assay-specific biases, different laboratories used diverse techniques to prepare libraries and sequence TCR repertoires. To estimate repertoire size and how much clonotypes are shared between individuals, the study performed deep sequencing of blood TCR repertoires from 4 to 6 healthy adults. Leukapheresis yielded between about 0.94 and 8.9 billion PBMCs per donor.

For this clone: There is no known antigen for this receptor. Per-base quality was not reported, and no clone a single base away is much larger than it.

What the study reported, not specific to this receptor: Because the study included a small number of donors, the genetic and exposure-history diversity represented was limited. Compared with non-shared clonotypes, the clonotypes found in all four sorted-subset donors had higher generation probabilities. Pairwise subsampling led to the expectation that sequencing depth would affect the degree of clonotype sharing among donors. Larger estimated clonotype richness was generally found for naive subsets than for memory subsets. Sharing across a few donors was observed for approximately 5% of naive CD4, about 3.2% of naive CD8, 2% to 2.5% of memory CD4, and approximately 0.41% of memory CD8 clonotypes. Rarefaction of sorted-subset datasets indicated incomplete sequencing despite the large sequencing depth. Sampling was limited to blood, and TCR repertoires in tissue likely differ from TCR repertoires in blood.

Germline trimming amounts to 1 base on V and 5 bases on J, with 4 as the count of junction bases outside the gene matches. CDR1 and CDR2 were assigned from the germline V gene as SGHTA and FQGTGA. The CDR3 sequence holds 14 residues, the cysteine and phenylalanine included. Left in the record is the CDR3 DNA by itself, 42 bases read in frame from the first base. The donors were healthy, HIV-negative adults with no recently reported acute infections or vaccinations. Only Caucasian adults living in Nashville, Tennessee, USA were represented among the donors. CD4+ T cells were enriched through magnetic negative selection, after which naive cells were positively selected on CD45RA and the remaining negative fraction served as the memory subset. After blood collection by leukapheresis, PBMCs were isolated using Ficoll-Histopaque density gradient centrifugation and then cryopreserved in the vapor phase of liquid nitrogen. Analytical flow cytometry was used to check the purity and quantity of every magnetically sorted T cell population. Genomic DNA was isolated from every sorted fraction and measured by UV absorbance on a Nanodrop 2000c.

TCR CDR3 regions were amplified from genomic DNA by multiplex PCR using the deep immunoSEQ assay. For each cell subset, the extracted genomic DNA was distributed evenly across all wells of several immunoSEQ 96-well plates, and each plate served as one replicate. For sorted subsets, roughly 200 ng of genomic DNA, equivalent to some 33,000 T cell genomes, went into each replicate PCR. Purified libraries were measured with a Qubit 3.0 fluorometer, size-checked on a Bioanalyzer 2100, and measured again with the KAPA Library Quantification kit. Every immunoSEQ 96-well plate was sequenced on a dedicated single-read 150-cycle Illumina NextSeq 550 flow cell. The authors' analysis ran thus. Because the immunoSEQ output included only junctional sequences and no quality scores, the filtering could not be the same as the filtering used for full-length reads. To assign V/J genes and CDR3, sequences were annotated using PyIR, a Python wrapper for IgBLAST v1.9, with IMGT germline references. Any read was removed if the V/J assignment was weak (E-value above 1e-6), the CDR3 was missing, or the read contained stop codons, out-of-frame junctions, or ambiguous translated residues. A V3J clonotype was defined by an identical inferred V gene, J gene, and CDR3 amino acid sequence. The percentage overlap between two repertoires was calculated by dividing the number of shared unique clonotypes by the size of the smaller repertoire. Richness of each repertoire was evaluated using RTK rarefaction, the Chao1 estimator, and Recon v2.1 estimates of unobserved clonotypes. Generation probabilities were computed with OLGA for all TCRbeta clonotypes obtained by the gDNA method from four donors. The table was pulled from immuneACCESS by TCRdb, which kept in-frame rearrangements only. Such tables lose some clones; where checked, under half of the loss comes from unresolved V genes, and the rest has no known cause. Clone size and V and J calls were adopted from that table, with D and trimming inferred from the DNA. The sample profile shows about 2.4 million clones; 80% to 95% of them were found once. Clones ranked in the top ten supply about 0.34% of the sample.

Sequencing was carried out using naive CD4+ T cells from PBMCs. The cell subset or site label on this specimen signifies: CD45RA+ positively selected. This receptor was obtained from a man younger than 35 in good health. Some clones in this sample may be carry-over from other donors' samples. This receptor chain uses TRBV7-3 and TRBJ2-5; 7 nucleotides in the junction match TRBD2. The encoded CDR3 is CASSLKQGGETQYF. The base sequence is TGTGCCAGCAGCTTAAAGCAGGGAGGGGAGACCCAGTACTTC.